This T cell receptor beta chain was sequenced in a study of T cells expressing NK-cell markers. 5'RACE template switching with UMIs generated TCR beta cDNA. TCRdb re-called the 5' RACE reads and shows each CDR3 protein once, DNA omitted. Here the sample table reports 200,000 to 300,000 distinct CDR3 sequences. As concerns this clonotype: Its cognate antigen is unknown.

The CDR3 runs to 13 residues. The V gene's germline CDR1 is GTSNPN and CDR2 SVGIG (reference sequence). Findings of the study overall: In a few donors, these clonotypes also led the CD3+CD56-NKG2C+ fraction.

The sequenced material came from blood T cells: a sorted CD56 or NKG2C T cell subset, CD4+ or CD8+ T cells, or bulk PBMC T cells (not recorded which). The genes are TRBV30 and TRBJ2-7; as DNA is missing, the TRBD2 call by TCRdb cannot be tested. This sequence originates from a man between 18 and 29 years old in good health. CDR3 protein: CAWSPGLAVEQYF.